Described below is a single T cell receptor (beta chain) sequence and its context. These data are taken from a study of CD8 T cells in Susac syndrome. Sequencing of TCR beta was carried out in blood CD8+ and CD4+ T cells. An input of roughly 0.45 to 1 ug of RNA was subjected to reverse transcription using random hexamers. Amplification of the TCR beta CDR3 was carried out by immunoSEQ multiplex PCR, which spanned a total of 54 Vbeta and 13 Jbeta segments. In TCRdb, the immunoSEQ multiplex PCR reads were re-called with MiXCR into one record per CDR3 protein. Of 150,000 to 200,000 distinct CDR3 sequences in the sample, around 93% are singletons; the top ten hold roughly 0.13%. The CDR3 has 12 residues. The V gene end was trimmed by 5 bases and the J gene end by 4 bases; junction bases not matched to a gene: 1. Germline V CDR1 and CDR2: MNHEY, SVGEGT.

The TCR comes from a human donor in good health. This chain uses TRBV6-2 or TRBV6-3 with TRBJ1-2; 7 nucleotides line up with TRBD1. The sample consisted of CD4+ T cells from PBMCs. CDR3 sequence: CASSGQAYGYTF. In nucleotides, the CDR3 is TGTGCCAGCAGTGGACAGGCCTATGGCTACACCTTC.